This T cell receptor (beta chain) was sequenced for a study of blood T cells in healthy people across ages. Study findings and constraints: Donor CMV infection status was unknown, possibly confounding age-related changes in expanded clonotypes.

Approximately 10 milliliters was the volume of peripheral blood drawn from each donor. At least 6.5 million PBMCs were isolated per sample. The germline CDR1 and CDR2 sequences are DFQATT and SNEGSKA (reference sequence). This CDR3 region has 13 residues. Trimming took off 3 bases at V and 4 bases at J, with 12 bases between the two ends. This clonotype was picked up a small number of times. Its antigen remains unknown. Primers used in a second PCR of about 6 to 11 cycles were a sample-barcoded 5' primer and a J-beta primer mix. Researchers report that a template-switch adaptor with 12 random nucleotides tagged each cDNA molecule. Via MiXCR, TCRdb re-called the 5' RACE reads, giving one row per CDR3 protein. The sample shows around 2 million distinct CDR3 sequences, about two fifths of them seen only once.

The V call is TRBV20-1, the J call TRBJ1-2; D gene ambiguous. The specimen was blood. The sequence came from a human donor in good health. This chain's CDR3 is CSASRVFAYGYTF. CDR3 sequence (DNA): TGCAGTGCTAGTAGGGTTTTCGCCTATGGCTACACCTTC.